In this sample, the clone carrying this T cell receptor beta chain turned up many times. The antigen is not known. It was template switching that added a universal primer site, and there were unique molecular identifiers on the cDNA. TCRdb reprocessed the 5' RACE reads with MiXCR, giving one entry per CDR3 protein. The sample includes nearly 900,000 distinct CDR3 sequences, about 12% seen only once; the top ten take about 1.5%. The record originates from a study of identical twins. The study's findings and limits: Insertions ran lower in abundant cord blood beta clonotypes, though not in memory repertoires.

These data were also reused for a study on yellow fever vaccine responses in identical twins.

Source material: PBMCs. The source of this sequence is a woman between 18 and 30 years old in good health.

DNA for the CDR3: TGTGCCAGCAGTTTACTCCGAGCAGATACGCAGTATTTT. Translation gives CASSLLRADTQYF. The chain combines TRBV28 with TRBJ2-3, with D uncertain. Germline V lookup: CDR1 MDHEN, CDR2 SYDVKM. The V gene lost 2 bases and the J gene lost 4 bases, with 7 bases spanning the gap. The CDR3 sequence is 13 residues long.